This TCR beta chain was sequenced during a study of glioma-infiltrating T cells after dendritic cell vaccination. This clone was detected only a few times. CDR3 length: 16 amino acids. Trimming stripped 5 bases from V and 4 bases from J, with 20 bases between. Germline lookup yields CDR1 MNHEY and CDR2 SMNVEV (reference sequence). Indicated time point: after dendritic cell vaccination, including at tumor progression/relapse. Measured with immunoSEQ multiplex PCR; TCRdb has only the in-frame clones, and not every one. The profile shows 90,000 to 95,000 clones, roughly four fifths of them singletons. The J gene is TRBJ1-2, the V gene TRBV27; a weak D match, TRBD1 (6 bases). The sample consisted of blood, taken after dendritic cell vaccination. This receptor was obtained from a human donor with glioblastoma. Written as DNA, the CDR3 is TGTGCCAGCAGTACCCGCGTCTTCGGACAGTTCTATGGCTACACCTTC. Translating gives CASSTRVFGQFYGYTF.